The clone carrying this T cell receptor beta chain appeared a few times. Libraries were prepared by immunoSEQ multiplex PCR; TCRdb keeps only in-frame clonotypes and omits some of them. In the table there are about 40,000 clones, over 75% of which are singletons. The data were taken from a study of control samples from healthy donors and cancer patients. There are 18 residues in the CDR3. V lost 7 bases and J 3 bases, leaving 28 bases between the germline ends. Germline V gene data show CDR1 as MDHEN and CDR2 as SYDVKM. Sequencing used PBMCs. The chain employs TRBV28 and TRBJ2-7, with D tentatively TRBD1 or TRBD2 (8 bases each). This receptor was obtained from a woman aged 60-70 years with lung cancer. The CDR3 protein is CASIPQGAQGTRSYEQYF. The DNA of the CDR3 is TGTGCCAGCATTCCCCAGGGGGCGCAAGGGACTAGAAGCTACGAGCAGTACTTC.